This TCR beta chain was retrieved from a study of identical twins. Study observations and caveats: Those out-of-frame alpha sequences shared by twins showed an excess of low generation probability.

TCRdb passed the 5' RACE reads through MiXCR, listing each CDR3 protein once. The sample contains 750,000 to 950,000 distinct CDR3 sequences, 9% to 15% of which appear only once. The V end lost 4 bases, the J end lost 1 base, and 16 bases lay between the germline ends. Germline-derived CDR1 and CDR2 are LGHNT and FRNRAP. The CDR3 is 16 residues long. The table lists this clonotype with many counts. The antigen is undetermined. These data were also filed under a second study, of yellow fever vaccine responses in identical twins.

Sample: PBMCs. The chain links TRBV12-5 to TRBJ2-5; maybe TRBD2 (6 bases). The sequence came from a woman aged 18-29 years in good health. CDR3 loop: CASGSVEGRSQETQYF. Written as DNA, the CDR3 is TGTGCTAGTGGTTCGGTGGAGGGGAGGAGCCAAGAGACCCAGTACTTC.